What follows are 30 T cell receptor beta chains derived from one specimen sequenced in a study of a mutant IDH1 vaccine in newly diagnosed glioma. Stated time point: week 5, during vaccination. Vaccine doses each comprised 300 ug of mutant IDH1 20-mer peptide, with topical imiquimod. No antigen has been assigned to these receptors. TCRdb keeps only in-frame clones here, not all; method: immunoSEQ multiplex PCR. Found here are roughly 40,000 clones, approximately 90% of them singletons; the top ten hold 2% to 3%. The sequencing here drew on PBMCs, taken from a glioma patient whose treatment included an IDH1 peptide vaccine. The receptors were sampled from a man aged 50 or older with glioma.

This chain connects TRBV6-1 to TRBJ2-3, with 9 nucleotides matching TRBD2. Germline V CDR1 and CDR2: MNHNS, SASEGT. Germline trimming cut 2 bases from V and 6 bases from J; bases unmatched to any gene: 6. The CDR3 loop spans 15 amino acids. The DNA of the CDR3 is TGTGCCAGCAGTGAATGGGGCGGGGGGGCCGATACGCAGTATTTT. Amino acids: CASSEWGGGADTQYF.

The chain carries TRBV7-8 and TRBJ2-1, with D possibly being TRBD2 (6 bases). Looked up from germline, CDR1 is SGHVS and CDR2 is FQNEAQ. This CDR3 has 18 amino acids. With 0 bases removed from V and 2 bases from J, the gap between germline ends came to 17 bases. The DNA for the CDR3 is TGTGCCAGCAGCTTAGCGGCGGGGCTAGCCGAAACCTACAATGAGCAGTTCTTC. Translated, it gives CASSLAAGLAETYNEQFF.

The chain combines TRBV18 with TRBJ1-5; 7 bases fit TRBD1. CDR1 and CDR2 from the germline V gene are KGHSH and LQKENI. The CDR3 runs 15 residues. V dropped 6 bases and J dropped 1; count of bases not matched to a gene: 6. CDR3 nucleotides: TGTGCCAGCTCCGAGCAGGGGGGCAGCAATCAGCCCCAGCATTTT. Protein: CASSEQGGSNQPQHF.

The genes are TRBV2 and TRBJ2-7; 8 bases map to TRBD1. V lost 6 bases to trimming and J lost 2 bases; unmatched junction nucleotides: 6. The germline V gene has CDR1 SNHLY and CDR2 FYNNEI. This CDR3 contains 14 residues. The CDR3 reads CASSLGQGTYEQYF. CDR3 sequence (DNA): TGTGCCAGCAGCCTAGGACAGGGAACCTACGAGCAGTACTTC.

The chain employs TRBV7-9 and TRBJ1-1; 11 bases are shared with TRBD1. Looked up from germline, CDR1 is SEHNR and CDR2 is FQNEAQ (reference sequence). The CDR3 contains 15 residues. J gave up 2 bases and V 5 bases, and 4 bases lay outside the gene matches. The CDR3, as DNA: TGTGCCAGCAGCAAGGGACAGGGGGTAAACACTGAAGCTTTCTTT. As protein: CASSKGQGVNTEAFF.

This rearrangement joins TRBV6-5 to TRBJ2-3; D might be TRBD2 (6 bases). This CDR3 has 15 residues. The germline CDR1 and CDR2 sequences are MNHEY and SVGAGI. Trimming removed 0 bases from V and 4 bases from J, with 11 bases in between. CDR3: CASSYSGPGADTQYF. The CDR3 region has the DNA TGTGCCAGCAGTTACTCTGGGCCGGGGGCAGATACGCAGTATTTT.

The chain carries TRBV30 and TRBJ1-1; 7 bases are a match to TRBD1. V shed 2 bases and J 5 bases; nucleotides not matched to a gene: 5. This CDR3 region has 13 residues. CDR1 is GTSNPN and CDR2 is SVGIG in the germline V gene (reference sequence). The CDR3 is CAWSSQGITEAFF. CDR3 nucleotide sequence: TGTGCCTGGAGTTCACAGGGGATTACTGAAGCTTTCTTT.

The table lists this clone with a few counts. The rearrangement uses TRBV2 and TRBJ1-1; 7 nucleotides agree with TRBD1. V dropped 5 bases and J dropped 2; count of bases not matched to a gene: 2. From germline, CDR1 is SNHLY and CDR2 FYNNEI. This CDR3 has 13 amino acids. The CDR3 is CASSYRGNTEAFF. CDR3 nucleotides: TGTGCCAGCAGTTACAGGGGAAACACTGAAGCTTTCTTT.

This rearrangement joins TRBV5-8 to TRBJ2-5, with 7 bases that match TRBD2. The V segment lost 0 bases and the J segment 2 bases; nucleotides outside the gene matches: 1. Germline V gene lookup returns CDR1 SGHTS and CDR2 YDEGEE. The CDR3 runs 14 residues. The CDR3 here is CASSLGLAQETQYF. The CDR3 DNA reads as TGTGCCAGCAGCTTGGGACTAGCTCAAGAGACCCAGTACTTC.

The chain combines TRBV10-1 with TRBJ1-4; D might be TRBD1 (5 bases). The CDR3 extends over 14 amino acids. V lost 2 bases and J lost 8, with 12 bases in between. Germline values: CDR1 WNHNN, CDR2 SYGVQD (reference sequence). This chain's CDR3 is CASSEGRVGEKLFF. CDR3 bases: TGCGCCAGCAGTGAGGGCAGGGTTGGAGAAAAACTGTTTTTT.

The chain joins TRBV19 to TRBJ2-2, with 10 bases identical to TRBD1. The CDR3 sequence is 15 residues long. V gave up 4 bases and J gave up 4 bases; unmatched junction bases: 3. Per germline, CDR1 LNHDA and CDR2 SQIVND (reference sequence). CDR3 sequence: CASSTWTGGTGELFF. The CDR3 DNA reads TGTGCCAGTAGTACCTGGACAGGGGGCACCGGGGAGCTGTTTTTT.

The CDR3 sequence is CASSLGGFVNEQFF. CDR3 nucleotide sequence: TGTGCCAGCAGTTTAGGAGGGTTTGTCAATGAGCAGTTCTTC. V and J are TRBV28 and TRBJ2-1; possibly TRBD2 for D (6 bases). V was cut by 2 bases and J by 6 bases, with 11 bases left in between. CDR1 and CDR2 from the germline V gene are MDHEN and SYDVKM. The CDR3 has 14 amino acids.

The chain links TRBV7-9 to TRBJ2-1; D gene ambiguous. This CDR3 comprises 11 residues. V gave up 3 bases and J gave up 10 bases, with 7 bases separating them. Germline V gene lookup returns CDR1 SEHNR and CDR2 FQNEAQ (reference sequence). The CDR3 loop is CASSFGVEQFF. DNA for the CDR3: TGTGCCAGCAGCTTCGGCGTCGAGCAGTTCTTC.

The chain couples TRBV9 to TRBJ1-5; D is ambiguous. V dropped 0 bases and J dropped 6 bases, with 10 bases sitting between them. CDR3 length: 14 amino acids. Germline V gene data show CDR1 as SGDLS and CDR2 as YYNGEE. DNA of the CDR3: TGTGCCAGCAGCGTAGGAACGGGGAGTCAGCCCCAGCATTTT. Residues: CASSVGTGSQPQHF. The full variable domain, completed using reference TRBV9 and TRBJ1-5, is DSGVTQTPKHLITATGQRVTLRCSPRSGDLSVYWYQQSLDQGLQFLIQYYNGEERAKGNILERFSAQQFPDLHSELNLSSLELGDSALYFCASSVGTGSQPQHFGDGTRLSIL.

The V call is TRBV2, the J call TRBJ2-7, with unresolved D. CDR1 and CDR2 from the germline V gene are SNHLY and FYNNEI. The CDR3 extends over 15 amino acids. Trimming left V 7 bases short and J 0 bases short, with 16 bases between. As DNA, the CDR3 is TGTGCCAGCACCGAAGGGCAAGTTAGCTCCTACGAGCAGTACTTC. Amino acid sequence: CASTEGQVSSYEQYF.

This chain links TRBV11-1 with TRBJ1-1; D is perhaps TRBD1 (5 bases). Trimming took 1 base from V and 0 from J, leaving 6 bases between them. Germline V gives CDR1 SGHAT, CDR2 FQDESV (reference sequence). CDR3 length: 14 amino acids. This CDR3 reads CASSLDRMNTEAFF. Here the CDR3 DNA reads TGTGCCAGCAGCTTAGACAGGATGAACACTGAAGCTTTCTTT. Complete variable domain (other parts from reference TRBV11-1 and TRBJ1-1): EAEVAQSPRYKITEKSQAVAFWCDPISGHATLYWYRQILGQGPELLVQFQDESVVDDSQLPKDRFSAERLKGVDSTLKIQPAELGDSAMYLCASSLDRMNTEAFFGQGTRLTVV.

This clone occurred a few times. The gene calls are TRBV10-3 and TRBJ2-1; D perhaps matches TRBD1 (6 bases). This CDR3 is 15 amino acids long. With 9 bases removed from V and 3 bases from J, the gap between germline ends came to 18 bases. The germline V gene has CDR1 ENHRY and CDR2 SYGVKD. The CDR3 sequence is CAMGAGDGYYNEQFF. Here the CDR3 DNA reads TGTGCCATGGGGGCCGGAGATGGGTACTACAATGAGCAGTTCTTC.

This chain connects TRBV14 to TRBJ1-1, with TRBD1 matching 7 bases. The CDR3 runs 13 residues. V shed 1 base and J 11 bases; nucleotides not matched to a gene: 7. Germline CDR1 is SGHDN and CDR2 is FVKESK. The DNA for the CDR3 is TGTGCCAGCAGCCAAGGACAGGGTGGATGGGCTTTCTTT. Translation: CASSQGQGGWAFF.

This rearrangement joins TRBV6-6 to TRBJ2-7; 9 bases map to TRBD1. V shed 5 bases, J shed 2 bases, and the junction held 4 bases outside the gene matches. Germline V lookup: CDR1 MNHNY, CDR2 SVGAGI (reference sequence). The CDR3 covers 14 residues. Written as DNA, the CDR3 is TGTGCCAGCAGTGGGACAGGGACGGCCTACGAGCAGTACTTC. It is translated as CASSGTGTAYEQYF.

This chain joins TRBV5-8 and TRBJ1-1; TRBD1 matches at 7 bases. Germline V gene lookup returns CDR1 SGHTS and CDR2 YDEGEE. With V trimmed by 0 bases and J by 10 bases, 6 bases remained unmatched. The CDR3 runs 13 residues. The chain's CDR3 is CASSLGTGLAAFF. The CDR3 DNA sequence: TGTGCCAGCAGCTTGGGGACAGGTCTAGCAGCTTTCTTT.

Details on this clone: This specimen includes other DNA sequences encoding the same CDR3. The chain carries TRBV5-1 and TRBJ2-7; 8 bases agree with TRBD1. Trimming took 3 bases from V and 2 from J; bases not matched to a gene: 4. The CDR3 consists of 14 residues. Looked up from germline, CDR1 is SGHRS and CDR2 is YFSETQ. The CDR3, as DNA: TGCGCCAGCAGCTCAGGACAGGGCCCCTACGAGCAGTACTTC. Protein: CASSSGQGPYEQYF.

In this sample, this clone turned up a few times. The rearrangement uses TRBV4-3 and TRBJ1-1; a weak D match, TRBD1 (5 bases). V gave up 0 bases and J gave up 4 bases, with 9 bases separating them. CDR1 LGHNA and CDR2 YSLEER come from the germline V gene. The CDR3 runs 14 residues. This chain's CDR3 is CASSQEWGGTEAFF. CDR3 in DNA: TGCGCCAGCAGCCAAGAATGGGGGGGCACTGAAGCTTTCTTT.

A single count supports this clone. This chain joins TRBV7-9 and TRBJ2-7, with D unclear. The CDR3 consists of 13 residues. The germline V gene encodes CDR1 SEHNR and CDR2 FQNEAQ (reference sequence). Trimming left V 5 bases short and J 1 base short, with 9 bases between. The CDR3 region has the DNA TGTGCCAGCAGCCTGGATGTATCCTACGAGCAGTACTTC. Protein product: CASSLDVSYEQYF.

This chain's CDR3 is CASSSRLAGGEETQYF. For the CDR3, the DNA is TGTGCCAGCAGCTCACGACTAGCGGGAGGCGAAGAGACCCAGTACTTC. The J gene is TRBJ2-5, the V gene TRBV7-6; 13 bases map to TRBD2. In germline, CDR1 is SGHVS, CDR2 FNYEAQ. V lost 4 bases and J lost 3; bases outside the gene matches: 5. This CDR3 has 16 residues.

The chain links TRBV6-1 to TRBJ1-3, with 8 bases matching TRBD1. Germline V gene lookup returns CDR1 MNHNS and CDR2 SASEGT. This CDR3 spans 15 amino acids. V lost 3 bases to trimming and J lost 0 bases; unmatched junction nucleotides: 1. CDR3 sequence (DNA): TGTGCCAGCAGTGATGGGACAGGCTCTGGAAACACCATATATTTT. Translated: CASSDGTGSGNTIYF.

CDR3 region: CASTKPGQGLETQYF. The DNA for the CDR3 is TGTGCCAGTACTAAGCCGGGACAGGGGCTTGAGACCCAGTACTTC. The chain employs TRBV5-4 and TRBJ2-5; 10 nucleotides match TRBD1. The CDR3 length is 15 residues. Germline CDR1 SGHNT, CDR2 YYREEE (reference sequence). V was clipped by 8 bases and J by 5 bases; unmatched bases: 12.

The chain uses TRBV27 and TRBJ2-2; 8 bases are shared with TRBD1. CDR3 size: 13 residues. The germline V gene encodes CDR1 MNHEY and CDR2 SMNVEV (reference sequence). The V and J ends lost 5 bases and 7 bases, in that order; junction bases with no gene match: 3. DNA of the CDR3: TGTGCCAGCAGTACAGACAGGGGCGGGGAGCTGTTTTTT. It is translated as CASSTDRGGELFF.

The chain joins TRBV6-1 to TRBJ1-2; D remains unclear. Germline V gene sequence: CDR1 MNHNS, CDR2 SASEGT. Trimming removed 0 bases from V and 8 bases from J, with 13 bases in between. The CDR3 is 14 amino acids. The CDR3, as DNA: TGTGCCAGCAGTGAAGCGCTGTCAGGCGGGGGCTACACCTTC. Translating gives CASSEALSGGGYTF.

The rearrangement uses TRBV27 and TRBJ2-1, with 9 bases identical to TRBD2. V trimming: 3 bases; J trimming: 2 bases; junction bases outside the gene matches: 5. The CDR3 has 16 amino acids. The germline V gene encodes CDR1 MNHEY and CDR2 SMNVEV (reference sequence). CDR3 sequence (DNA): TGTGCCAGCAGTTTGTCTAGCGGGGCCCCCTACAATGAGCAGTTCTTC. Translating gives CASSLSSGAPYNEQFF.

This chain uses TRBV2 with TRBJ2-7; a weak D match, TRBD2 (6 bases). The V gene lost 3 bases and the J gene lost 2 bases, with 11 bases spanning the gap. Germline loops: CDR1 SNHLY, CDR2 FYNNEI. The CDR3 runs to 14 residues. The CDR3, as DNA: TGTGCCAGCAGTGAGGGGGAGGTTACCTACGAGCAGTACTTC. Encoded protein: CASSEGEVTYEQYF.